This T cell receptor (beta chain) appears in the sequencing data of a study of shared clonotypes between healthy human individuals. Study-level information: Aged between 18 and 49, the donors were a couple of women and three men.

Without sorting, samples used about 90 million PBMCs for genomic DNA. V lost 1 base, J lost 5 bases, and 13 bases lay in between. The CDR3 consists of 14 residues. Germline lookup yields CDR1 SGHRS and CDR2 YFSETQ. This clone was seen a single time. With a far larger clone one base away, a read error is the likely cause. Assay execution took place at the deep level. TCRdb keeps only in-frame clones here, not all; method: immunoSEQ multiplex PCR. The data show roughly 500,000 clones, over 70% seen once. This TCR was sampled from a middle-aged woman in good health. Some clones in this sample may be carry-over from other donors' samples. Sequencing was done on a sample of PBMCs. The V and J genes are TRBV5-1 and TRBJ2-7, with D perhaps TRBD1 (6 bases). In DNA form, the CDR3 reads TGCGCCAGCAGCTTGACATGGGGGCTGGACGAGCAGTACTTC. This encodes CASSLTWGLDEQYF.